A selection of T cell receptor beta chains follows, all from one sample in a study of CD8 T cells in ankylosing spondylitis. TCRdb analysed the 5' RACE reads with MiXCR anew, one entry per CDR3 protein. Of about 240,000 distinct CDR3 sequences listed, roughly a tenth are singletons. The sequenced material came from blood, either unsorted or a sorted T cell fraction (not recorded which). The source is a male donor with ankylosing spondylitis or in good health (not recorded which). The CDR3 runs from the conserved cysteine through the conserved F or W. The order of the fields is J gene, V gene, D gene, clone size, CDR3 DNA, CDR3 protein. The D gene is left open where the match is weak. Size is omitted from some rows. Given values are once, few, many or a class for expanded clones.

J: TRBJ1-1; V: TRBV7-2; D: NA; size: many; DNA: TGTGCCAGCAGCTTAATCCGATACTCCGGGGGCGAAGCTTTCTTT; CDR3: CASSLIRYSGGEAFF
J: TRBJ2-1; V: TRBV7-9; D: NA; size: NA; DNA: TGTGCACAACTAGGTCTATACGGCGCGTTCTTC; CDR3: CAQLGLYGAFF
J: TRBJ2-3; V: TRBV5-1; D: TRBD2; size: many; DNA: TGCGCCAGCAGCAGTAGCGGGGGGGCCACAGATACGCAGTATTTT; CDR3: CASSSSGGATDTQYF
J: TRBJ2-7; V: TRBV5-1; D: NA; size: few; DNA: TGCGCCAGCAGCTTGGGTTCCGGTTTAGGCGTACACCGCTACGAGCAGTACTTC; CDR3: CASSLGSGLGVHRYEQYF
J: TRBJ2-1; V: TRBV5-1; D: NA; size: many; DNA: TGCGCCAGCAGCTTGGTTGCCAATGAGCAGTTCTTC; CDR3: CASSLVANEQFF
J: TRBJ1-1; V: TRBV12-3/TRBV12-4; D: NA; size: many; DNA: TGTGCCAGCAGTTTCATGGGGGCGGGTGAAGCTTTCTTT; CDR3: CASSFMGAGEAFF
J: TRBJ2-5; V: TRBV6-2/TRBV6-3; D: TRBD1; size: many; DNA: TGTGCCAGCAGTCTACAGGGGGCTTTAGAGACCCAGTACTTC; CDR3: CASSLQGALETQYF
J: TRBJ2-2; V: TRBV5-1; D: NA; size: many; DNA: TGCGCCAGCAGCTTGAACGGGCGGTTGAACACCGGGGAGCTGTTTTTT; CDR3: CASSLNGRLNTGELFF
J: TRBJ2-3; V: TRBV28; D: TRBD2; size: NA; DNA: TGTGCCAGCAGTACCATAGGACTAGCGGAGGGCACAGATACGCAGTATTTT; CDR3: CASSTIGLAEGTDTQYF
J: TRBJ2-3; V: TRBV5-4; D: NA; size: many; DNA: TGTGCCAGCAGCTGGGACTTAAGCACAGATACGCAGTATTTT; CDR3: CASSWDLSTDTQYF
J: TRBJ2-7; V: TRBV27; D: NA; size: many; DNA: TGTGCCAGCGGAACCATCCTAAGGGAGCACTACGAGCAGTACTTC; CDR3: CASGTILREHYEQYF
J: TRBJ1-1; V: TRBV13; D: NA; size: few; DNA: TGTGCCAGCAGCTTAGGCAATCCAGGGTTGACTGAAGCTTTCTTT; CDR3: CASSLGNPGLTEAFF
J: TRBJ2-1; V: TRBV11-2; D: TRBD2; size: many; DNA: TGTGCCAGCAGCTTCGGACTAGCGGGACGATCCCAGTTCTTC; CDR3: CASSFGLAGRSQFF
J: TRBJ1-2; V: TRBV11-2; D: NA; size: many; DNA: TGTGCCAGCAGCCCCAATCGGGGCAGCAATTACTATGGCTACACCTTC; CDR3: CASSPNRGSNYYGYTF
J: TRBJ2-1; V: TRBV5-1; D: TRBD2; size: many; DNA: TGCGCCAGCAGCTTATTAGGGACTACCAACAATGAGCAGTTCTTC; CDR3: CASSLLGTTNNEQFF
J: TRBJ2-7; V: TRBV7-6; D: TRBD2; size: NA; DNA: TGTGCCAGCAGCTCCGGGACTAGCGGGAATATATTCTCCTACGAGCAGTACTTC; CDR3: CASSSGTSGNIFSYEQYF
J: TRBJ2-1; V: TRBV11-1; D: NA; size: NA; DNA: TGTGCCAGCAGCCCTCCCCGCTACTCCTACAATGAGCAGTTCTTC; CDR3: CASSPPRYSYNEQFF
J: TRBJ2-7; V: TRBV5-6; D: TRBD1; size: many; DNA: TGTGCCAGCAGCTTGCAGGGGACAGCTTCCTACGAGCAGTACTTC; CDR3: CASSLQGTASYEQYF
J: TRBJ2-1; V: TRBV4-1; D: TRBD2; size: few; DNA: TGCGCCAGCAGCCAAGCGGGGGGGCCCGGGAATGAGCAGTTCTTC; CDR3: CASSQAGGPGNEQFF
J: TRBJ2-1; V: TRBV9; D: NA; size: many; DNA: TGTGCCAGCAGCCATTCCCTATTGGACTACTACTCCTACAATGAGCAGTTCTTC; CDR3: CASSHSLLDYYSYNEQFF
J: TRBJ2-1; V: TRBV20-1; D: NA; size: many; DNA: TGCAGTGCAAACTCGGGGGACTGGATGTACAATGAGCAGTTCTTC; CDR3: CSANSGDWMYNEQFF
J: TRBJ1-6; V: TRBV20-1; D: TRBD1; size: many; DNA: TGCAGTGCTCGAAAGGGACAGGATAATTCACCCCTCCACTTT; CDR3: CSARKGQDNSPLHF
J: TRBJ2-1; V: TRBV6-1; D: NA; size: NA; DNA: TGTGCCAGCAGCCTGGGCCGGGACTCCCGAGGACTTGAGCAGTTCTTC; CDR3: CASSLGRDSRGLEQFF
J: TRBJ2-2; V: TRBV11-2; D: NA; size: many; DNA: TGTGCCAGCAGCTTCGGCAGCGAGAACACCGGGGAGCTGTTTTTT; CDR3: CASSFGSENTGELFF
J: TRBJ1-1; V: TRBV13; D: NA; size: once; DNA: TGTGCCATGTCTCAGGGGCCCAACACTGAAGCTTTCTTT; CDR3: CAMSQGPNTEAFF
J: TRBJ1-3; V: TRBV3-1; D: NA; size: few; DNA: TGTGCCAGCAGCCAAGATGCGGGGATCGGAAACACCATATATTTT; CDR3: CASSQDAGIGNTIYF
J: TRBJ2-5; V: TRBV5-1; D: NA; size: few; DNA: TGCGCCAGCAGCTTGGCGCTGGGGAGACGTCAAGAGACCCAGTACTTC; CDR3: CASSLALGRRQETQYF
J: TRBJ2-5; V: TRBV20-1; D: NA; size: few; DNA: TGCTGTGCTAGAGACATAGATGGGAGGACGAAAGACCAAGAGACCCAGTACTTC; CDR3: CCARDIDGRTKDQETQYF
J: TRBJ1-5; V: TRBV5-8; D: NA; size: many; DNA: TGTGCCAGCAGCTTTAGGCAGGACAATCAGCCCCAGCATTTT; CDR3: CASSFRQDNQPQHF
J: TRBJ2-3; V: TRBV12-3/TRBV12-4; D: TRBD2; size: many; DNA: TGTGCCAGCAGCCTAGACAGGGGACTAGCGGGAGTAGCAGATACGCAGTATTTT; CDR3: CASSLDRGLAGVADTQYF
J: TRBJ2-3; V: TRBV6-1; D: TRBD1; size: many; DNA: TGTGCCAGCAGTCCTACAGGGGGACGCACAGATACGCAGTATTTT; CDR3: CASSPTGGRTDTQYF
J: TRBJ1-1; V: TRBV20-1; D: NA; size: many; DNA: TGCAGTGCTCAAGGGGGGAACACTGAAGCTTTCTTT; CDR3: CSAQGGNTEAFF
J: TRBJ2-2; V: TRBV5-6; D: NA; size: many; DNA: TGTGCCAGCAGCTTGGTCGCAGGGGGGTACACCGGGGAGCTGTTTTTT; CDR3: CASSLVAGGYTGELFF
J: TRBJ2-5; V: TRBV20-1; D: NA; size: many; DNA: TGCAGTGCCACGAAACAGGGAGGCGAGACCCAGTACTTC; CDR3: CSATKQGGETQYF
J: TRBJ2-6; V: TRBV10-3; D: NA; size: many; DNA: TGTGCCATCAGTGGACAGCTCTCTGGGGCCAACGTCCTGACTTTC; CDR3: CAISGQLSGANVLTF
J: TRBJ2-5; V: TRBV20-1; D: TRBD2; size: many; DNA: TGCAGTGCTAGACAATTAGCGGGGGGCCTCCAAGAGACCCAGTACTTC; CDR3: CSARQLAGGLQETQYF
J: TRBJ2-4; V: TRBV5-1; D: NA; size: many; DNA: TGCGCCAGCAGCTTGGAGGGGACCAACCAAAACATTCAGTACTTC; CDR3: CASSLEGTNQNIQYF
J: TRBJ1-1; V: TRBV5-1; D: NA; size: NA; DNA: TGCGCCAGCAGCTTGGGGGTCGGGGAGCCGGGCACTGAAGCTTTCTTT; CDR3: CASSLGVGEPGTEAFF
J: TRBJ1-1; V: TRBV5-1; D: NA; size: NA; DNA: TGCGCCAGCAGCTTGGGAGAGGATCGAACTGAAGCTTTCTTT; CDR3: CASSLGEDRTEAFF
J: TRBJ1-2; V: TRBV28; D: NA; size: many; DNA: TGTGCCAGCAGTTTGATGACAGGCTCTCTGAAAGGCTACACCTTC; CDR3: CASSLMTGSLKGYTF
J: TRBJ2-7; V: TRBV20-1; D: TRBD1; size: few; DNA: TGCAGTGCTAGGACAGGGTTAGGCTCCTACGAGCAGTACTTC; CDR3: CSARTGLGSYEQYF
J: TRBJ2-7; V: TRBV19; D: NA; size: few; DNA: TGTGCCACCGCTGCGACAGTCTCCTACGAGCAGTACTTC; CDR3: CATAATVSYEQYF
J: TRBJ1-1; V: TRBV12-3/TRBV12-4; D: NA; size: NA; DNA: TGTGCCAGCAGTTTAATGTCCGGGTACTTCAACACTGAAGCTTTCTTT; CDR3: CASSLMSGYFNTEAFF
J: TRBJ2-7; V: TRBV5-1; D: TRBD1; size: NA; DNA: TGCGCCAGCAGCCTAACCGGGACAGGGGTATCCTACGAGCAGTACTTC; CDR3: CASSLTGTGVSYEQYF
J: TRBJ2-2; V: TRBV9; D: NA; size: many; DNA: TGTGCCAGCAGCGCCCAGGGAGGCACCGGGGAGCTGTTTTTT; CDR3: CASSAQGGTGELFF